This paragraph covers one T cell receptor (beta chain) sequence. Its antigen has not been determined. Base quality data are lacking; no much larger clone is found one base away. These data belong to a study of naive and memory T cell subsets (dated by TCRdb to 2016 to 2017). Describing the broader study: Sorted naive and memory T cell subsets from peripheral blood were analyzed in the study using a UMI-based, open-source pipeline for TCR alpha and beta sequencing. The results of the functional CMV T cell responses matched the IgG serology results in every case. RNA was DNase-treated and reverse transcribed with TCR constant-region primers, mostly using SuperScript III.

Study-level results and caveats: No ground truth was available to validate the repertoire findings for the naive and memory subsets. In both CD4 and CD8 cells, going from naive through CM, EM and EMRA, the Gini index went up while Shannon and inverse Simpson diversity went down. TCR abundance followed a power law whose exponent differed between naive and memory subsets but was consistent across the three individuals. A clonotype was defined as a single alpha or beta chain sequence rather than as a paired alpha/beta receptor. Naive repertoires, especially CD8, contained a few larger clonotypes, possibly memory cells re-expressing CD45RA. Once error correction was done, more than 85% of naive TCR sequences showed up just once, which made the naive abundance distributions much steeper than those of the memory subsets. RNA-based TCR counts may be influenced by expression changes linked to T cell activation and differentiation.

Separate amplification of TCR alpha and beta chain libraries was performed from the second PCR step onward. CMV status of each donor was established by measuring IFNgamma production from CD4+ T cells after fresh PBMCs were stimulated overnight with CMV viral lysate. Using Miltenyi beads, CD4 T cells were first positively selected, and CD8 T cells were then positively selected from the CD4-negative fraction. After staining for CD3, CD4, CD8, CD45RA, CD27 and a live/dead dye, cells were sorted on a BD Aria II into four subsets based on CD45RA and CD27. A few healthy volunteers provided blood, and the blood of each volunteer was split into CD4 and CD8 T cells and then into four differentiation subsets. Around 130 ml of peripheral blood was collected from each donor, and PBMC were isolated by Ficoll-Paque PLUS density-gradient centrifugation. After sorting, cells were lysed in RLT buffer, RNA was extracted using a Qiagen RNeasy kit, and the extracted RNA was stored at -80 degrees C.

Trimming leaves V shorter by 7 bases and J shorter by 4 bases, with the junction holding 6 bases beyond the gene matches. The germline V gene encodes CDR1 WSHSY and CDR2 SAAADI. From cysteine to phenylalanine, the CDR3 is 15 amino acids long. Only the CDR3 DNA is retained, 45 bases long and in frame from the first base. The library was produced with UMI-ligation and nested PCR. The beta constant-region primer consisted of an equimolar mixture of two oligonucleotides that together covered TRBC1 and TRBC2. A single-stranded oligonucleotide bearing the SP2 primer plus a 12-nucleotide UMI was ligated onto the 3' end of the cDNA by T4 RNA ligase 1. The ligated cDNA went through four rounds of PCR with nested alpha and beta constant-region primers together with the SP2 primer. Incubation of the ligation reaction was carried out at 16 degrees C for roughly 18-24 hours. PCR2 was usually performed as a SYBR Green qPCR and halted at a preset threshold so that over-amplification would not occur. Agencourt AMPure XP magnetic beads were used for all purifications after the first. Library quantification was done by Qubit, followed by a TapeStation check on which the main peak was expected at around 650 bp. Pooled libraries were sequenced on an Illumina MiSeq using v2 2x251 paired-end kits, and typically roughly 1-2.1 million reads were obtained per sample. Libraries were pooled at 4 nM per sample, and about 4.5-7.5% PhiX was added to improve cluster recognition. On the study's bioinformatics: Decombinator assigned V and J genes to Demultiplexor-processed FASTQ reads by tag matching, allowing a single base-pair mismatch. UMIs were used by Collapsinator to correct both sequencing errors and frequency errors arising from PCR heterogeneity. CDR3Translator translated TCRs and extracted CDR3s from the conserved cysteine to the FGXG phenylalanine, flagging non-productive sequences. Gini, Shannon entropy and inverse Simpson indices were calculated on repertoires subsampled to equal numbers of UMI-defined TCRs. Clonotype abundance distributions were fitted to a power law by maximum likelihood within the linear range. Similar UMI counts, unique TCR numbers and clonal distributions were obtained with the pipeline and with MIGEC on one naive CD8 sample. One analysis removed from the naive repertoire any naive TCRs that were also present in any memory subset from the same donor. Repertoires were searched for some 7,000 CMV-associated CDR3 sequences compiled from VDJdb and a published dataset. The raw public data were reprocessed by TCRdb itself: fastp quality trimming at Q25, MiXCR clonotype calling, in-frame beta chains only. Each CDR3 protein gets just one entry, which takes the most common genes and DNA from the rows behind it. TCRdb, not the original authors, processed these V and J calls. The sample contains under 150,000 distinct CDR3 sequences, 15% to 20% of them found a single time. The ten largest make up around 0.14% of the sample.

This TCR came from a human donor in good health. The rearranged chain carries TRBV10-2 and TRBJ2-1; 11 central bases correspond to TRBD2. Sequenced material: naive CD4+ T cells from blood. What the cell subset or site label conveys for this sample: naive T cells, CD45RA high CD27+. The encoded CDR3 is CASIPGTSGYNEQFF. The nucleotides read TGCGCCAGCATTCCCGGGACTAGCGGTTACAATGAGCAGTTCTTC.